This record concerns one T cell receptor beta chain sequence. The data were obtained in a study of blood T cell repertoires in COVID-19. Study information: Sites in the United States, Italy and Spain provided acute and convalescent COVID-19 samples. The cDNA or gDNA used as material had been derived from T cells, B-cell-depleted T cells, or PBMCs.

Germline loops: CDR1 SGDLS, CDR2 YYNGEE. This CDR3 has 14 amino acids. Trimming shortened V by 0 bases and J by 0 bases, and 7 bases separated the two germline ends. Study processing details: Reference gene primers were amplified, and this amplification served to estimate nucleated cell counts. Sequencing used immunoSEQ multiplex PCR; TCRdb keeps in-frame clones, though not all of them. The V and J calls and clone size were taken over from that table, and D and trimming were inferred from the DNA. The sample holds around 210,000 clones; approximately 85% are singletons and the top ten take approximately 5.1%.

Sequencing was done on a sample of peripheral blood. The chain has TRBV9 and TRBJ2-7; unclear D gene. The clonotype was recovered from a man aged 50-60 years with COVID-19, enrolled during active disease. This chain's CDR3 is CASSVGADSYEQYF. In DNA, the CDR3 is TGTGCCAGCAGCGTAGGGGCAGACTCCTACGAGCAGTACTTC.